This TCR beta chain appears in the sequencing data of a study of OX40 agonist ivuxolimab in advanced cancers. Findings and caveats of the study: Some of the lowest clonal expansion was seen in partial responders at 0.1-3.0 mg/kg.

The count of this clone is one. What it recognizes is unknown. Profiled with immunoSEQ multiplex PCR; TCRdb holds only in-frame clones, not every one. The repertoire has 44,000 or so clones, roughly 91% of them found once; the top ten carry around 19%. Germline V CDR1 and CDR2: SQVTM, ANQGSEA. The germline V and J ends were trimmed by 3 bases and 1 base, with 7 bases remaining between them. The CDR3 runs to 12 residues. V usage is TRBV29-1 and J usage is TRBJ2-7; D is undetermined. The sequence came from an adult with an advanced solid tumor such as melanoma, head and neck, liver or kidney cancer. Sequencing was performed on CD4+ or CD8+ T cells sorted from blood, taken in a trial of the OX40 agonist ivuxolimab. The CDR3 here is CSVEAQSYEQYF. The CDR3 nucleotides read TGCAGCGTTGAGGCCCAGTCCTACGAGCAGTACTTC.